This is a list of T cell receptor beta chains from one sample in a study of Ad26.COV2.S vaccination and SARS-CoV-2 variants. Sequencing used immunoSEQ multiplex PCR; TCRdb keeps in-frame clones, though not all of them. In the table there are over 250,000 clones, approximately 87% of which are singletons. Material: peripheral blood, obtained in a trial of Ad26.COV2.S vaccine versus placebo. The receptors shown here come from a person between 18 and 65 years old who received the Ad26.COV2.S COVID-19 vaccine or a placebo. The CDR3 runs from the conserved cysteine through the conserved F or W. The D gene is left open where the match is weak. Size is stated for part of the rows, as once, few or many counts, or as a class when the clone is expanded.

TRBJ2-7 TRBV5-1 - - TGCGCCAGCAGCTTTGGGGGGGCGATATACGAGCAGTACTTC CASSFGGAIYEQYF
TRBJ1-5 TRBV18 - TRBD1 TGTGCCAGCTCACCACGAGGGGGCGCGGATCAGCCCCAGCATTTT CASSPRGGADQPQHF
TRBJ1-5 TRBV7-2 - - TGTGCCAGCAGCCAGGACGGAGGTTATCAGCCCCAGCATTTT CASSQDGGYQPQHF
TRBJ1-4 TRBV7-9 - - TGTGCCAGCAGCCCCGAGGGACCCGAAAAACTGTTTTTT CASSPEGPEKLFF
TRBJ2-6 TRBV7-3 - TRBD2 TGTGCCAGCACGCGGGACTACCGTCCTGGGGCCAACGTCCTGACTTTC CASTRDYRPGANVLTF
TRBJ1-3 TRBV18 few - TGTGCCAGCTCACCATGGGACTCTGGAAACACCATATATTTT CASSPWDSGNTIYF
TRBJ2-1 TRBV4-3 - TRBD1 TGCGCCAGCAGCCAACGGACAGGGGACGAGCAGTTCTTC CASSQRTGDEQFF
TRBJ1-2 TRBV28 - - TGTGCCAGCAGTCTTACAGCTAACTATGGCTACACCTTC CASSLTANYGYTF
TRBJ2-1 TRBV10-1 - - TGCGCCAGCAGTGAAGACAGCTCGGCCAGGAATGAGCAGTTCTTC CASSEDSSARNEQFF
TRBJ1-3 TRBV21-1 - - TGTGCCAGCAGCAAGACTAGGAGCTCTGGAAACACCATATATTTT CASSKTRSSGNTIYF
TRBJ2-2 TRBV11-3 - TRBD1 TGTGCCAGCAGCTCACAGGGGACGAACACCGGGGAGCTGTTTTTT CASSSQGTNTGELFF
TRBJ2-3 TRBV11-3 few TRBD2 TGTGCCAGCAGCCTCGGGACTAGCGGGAGGGCCGTCACAGATACGCAGTATTTT CASSLGTSGRAVTDTQYF
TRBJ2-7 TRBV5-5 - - TGTGCCAGCAGCTTGGCCCCGGGACGAGCCTACGAGCAGTACTTC CASSLAPGRAYEQYF
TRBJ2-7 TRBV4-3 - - TGCGCCAGCAGCCAAGGGATTCGGGACGAGCAGTACTTC CASSQGIRDEQYF
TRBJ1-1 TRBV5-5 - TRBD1 TGTGCCAGCAGCTTGTGGACAGGGTCGAACACTGAAGCTTTCTTT CASSLWTGSNTEAFF
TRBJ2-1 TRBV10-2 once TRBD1 TGCGCCAGCGTTAACAGGGGGCGCTTCAATGAGCAGTTCTTC CASVNRGRFNEQFF
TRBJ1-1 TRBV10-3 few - TGTGCCATCAGTGAGTTGGGGACTGAAGCTTTCTTT CAISELGTEAFF
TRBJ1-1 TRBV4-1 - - TGCGCCAGCAGCCAAGCCCGGACGGCGAACACTGAAGCTTTCTTT CASSQARTANTEAFF
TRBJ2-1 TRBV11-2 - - TGTGCCAGCAGCGAGGGCAGTCGGGTATACAATGAGCAGTTCTTC CASSEGSRVYNEQFF
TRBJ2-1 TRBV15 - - TGTGCCACCAGCAGAGTTGGGCCTCACAATGAGCAGTTCTTC CATSRVGPHNEQFF
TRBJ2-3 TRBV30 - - TGTGCCTGGAACACGGGGATGAACACAGATACGCAGTATTTT CAWNTGMNTDTQYF